Described below is a single T cell receptor beta chain sequence and its context. This specimen comes from a study of preoperative IRX-2 immunotherapy in early breast cancer. Treatment denoted: preoperative locoregional IRX-2 cytokine immunotherapy. Patients received preoperative, locoregional IRX-2 cytokine immunotherapy in a phase Ib study. This CDR3 is built from 13 residues. The germline V gene encodes CDR1 MNHGY and CDR2 SAAAGT. Trimming removed 6 bases at V and 5 bases at J, with 14 bases between. The assay was immunoSEQ multiplex PCR, and TCRdb's table has in-frame clones only and misses some. The table lists about 38,000 clones, around 82% of them singletons.

The chain employs TRBV6-8 and TRBJ2-7, with D unresolved. The clonotype comes from a human donor with breast cancer. Sequenced here: lymph node tissue, sampled after IRX-2 immunotherapy. The CDR3 nucleotides are TGTGCCAGCAGCCCCCGAGACCGACACGAGCAGTACTTC. This translates into CASSPRDRHEQYF.